This T cell receptor (beta chain) was documented in a study of blood T cell repertoires in COVID-19. Overall study context: Sites across the United States, Italy and Spain contributed samples from acute and convalescent COVID-19.

The table came from immunoSEQ multiplex PCR; TCRdb's copy has only in-frame clones and leaves some out. This table has about 140,000 clones, about 88% appearing once. Trimming removed 4 bases at V and 5 bases at J, with 11 bases between. The CDR3 is 13 residues long. Germline values: CDR1 MNHEY, CDR2 SVGAGI. This TCR derives from a human donor with COVID-19, enrolled during active disease. The donor label of this sample is uncertain. This chain links TRBV6-5 with TRBJ2-5; a possible D gene is TRBD2 (5 bases). Sequenced sample: peripheral blood. The CDR3 protein is CASSSEERETQYF. CDR3 bases: TGTGCCAGCAGTTCGGAGGAGAGGGAGACCCAGTACTTC.